Given below is one T cell receptor beta chain in context. The data were obtained in a study of cytomegalovirus exposure and HLA in healthy donors. PCR was performed using 60 Vbeta and 13 Jbeta primers. Sequencing used immunoSEQ multiplex PCR; TCRdb keeps in-frame clones, though not all of them. This sample has under 250,000 clones, with around 78% found just once. Germline lookup yields CDR1 SGHKS and CDR2 YYEKEE (reference sequence). This CDR3 spans 15 amino acids. The V gene lost 1 base and the J gene lost 3 bases, with 11 bases spanning the gap. The sample consisted of PBMCs. The chain is built from TRBV5-5 and TRBJ1-5; no reliable D call. The receptor was isolated from a boy between 10 and 17 years old in good health and CMV-seronegative. CDR3 nucleotides: TGTGCCAGCAGCTTGTATCCCCAACACAATCAGCCCCAGCATTTT. Amino acid sequence: CASSLYPQHNQPQHF.